The sequence of this T cell receptor beta chain was determined in a study of blood T cells in healthy people across ages. General study points: CMV status of donors was unknown, possibly confounding expanded clonotype changes. Researchers report that TCR beta diversity correlated strongly with naive T cell percentage.

In germline, CDR1 is SGHDT, CDR2 YYEEEE. V shed 2 bases, J shed 4 bases, and the junction held 5 bases outside the gene matches. The CDR3 loop spans 15 amino acids. At least 7 million PBMCs were isolated per sample. Worth noting for this clonotype: Its specificity is not known.

Primed by a sample-barcoded 5' primer and a J-beta primer mix, a second PCR proceeded for about 6 to 11 cycles. TCRdb used MiXCR to reprocess the 5' RACE reads, holding one entry per CDR3 protein. Of about 1 million distinct CDR3 sequences listed, over 35% are singletons. The material sequenced was blood. V usage is TRBV5-6 and J usage is TRBJ2-1; 8 bases fit TRBD2. The source is a woman in her fifties or sixties in good health. The CDR3: CASSFPGGLYNEQFF. The CDR3 DNA reads TGTGCCAGCAGCTTTCCGGGGGGGTTATACAATGAGCAGTTCTTC.